Listed here is a single T cell receptor beta chain. Its antigen is not identified. The CDR3 loop spans 13 amino acids. The V gene's germline CDR1 is SGHRS and CDR2 YFSETQ. Trimming took 4 bases from V and 3 from J, leaving 11 bases between them. TCRdb's table, derived via immunoSEQ multiplex PCR, lists solely in-frame clones and lacks some. The table records approximately 80,000 clones, around 81% of them present only once. This sample is part of a study of radiotherapy plus CTLA-4 blockade in lung cancer. Study in general: Objective responses emerged in under 20% of patients, and roughly 30% attained disease control.

Study results and limitations: After treatment with radiotherapy plus ipilimumab, TCR clones that came from the tumor expanded in blood. Response was reportedly best predicted by early blood T cell clone dynamics, with interferon-beta.

Lung cancer patients with chemo-refractory metastatic non-small-cell disease were given focal radiation plus CTLA-4 blockade with ipilimumab. The chain joins TRBV5-1 to TRBJ2-7; TRBD1 might be the D (6 bases). The sample was peripheral blood, taken from a patient treated with radiotherapy plus ipilimumab. The clonotype was recovered from a human donor with non-small cell lung cancer whose response to radiotherapy plus ipilimumab could not be evaluated. Some clones in this sample may be carry-over from other donors' samples. CDR3 sequence (DNA): TGCGCCAGCAGCCTGGGACACATCTACGAGCAGTACTTC. Translated, it gives CASSLGHIYEQYF.